This T cell receptor beta chain is drawn from a study of blood T cell repertoires in COVID-19. The wider study: COVID-19 samples, acute and convalescent, were from the United States, Italy and Spain. T cells, B-cell-depleted T cells, or PBMCs provided the cDNA or gDNA that served as material.

CDR3 length equals 15 residues. Per the germline V gene, CDR1 is SGHVS and CDR2 is FNYEAQ. Trimming removed 4 bases from V and 3 bases from J, with 15 bases in between. Source study methods: Estimation of nucleated cell counts was performed using reference gene primer amplification. The table came from immunoSEQ multiplex PCR; TCRdb's copy has only in-frame clones and leaves some out. Clone size and the V and J calls come from that table; the DNA yielded D and trimming. The sample consists of some 87,000 clones, about 89% of them appearing once. This clonotype was obtained from a human donor in a cohort sampled during active COVID-19. Sequences were obtained from peripheral blood. The chain uses TRBV7-6 and TRBJ1-1; D is unresolved. CDR3 DNA sequence: TGTGCCAGCAGCTCAGTGGTGGGCGGGGACACTGAAGCTTTCTTT. The encoded protein is CASSSVVGGDTEAFF. Full variable domain (remainder filled in from reference TRBV7-6 and TRBJ1-1): GAGVSQSPRYKVTKRGQDVALRCDPISGHVSLYWYRQALGQGPEFLTYFNYEAQQDKSGLPNDRFSAERPEGSISTLTIQRTEQRDSAMYRCASSSVVGGDTEAFFGQGTRLTVV.